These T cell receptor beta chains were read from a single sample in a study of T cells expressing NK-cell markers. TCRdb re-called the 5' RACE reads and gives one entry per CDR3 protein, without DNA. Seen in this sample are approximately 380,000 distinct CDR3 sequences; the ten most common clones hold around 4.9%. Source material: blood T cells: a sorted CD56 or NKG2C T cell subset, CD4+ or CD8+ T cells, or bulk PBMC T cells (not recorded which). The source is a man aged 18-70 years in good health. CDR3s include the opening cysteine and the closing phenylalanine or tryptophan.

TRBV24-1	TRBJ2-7	CAGRQGDDYEQYF
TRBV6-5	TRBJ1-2	CASSLTPQGANRGGYTF
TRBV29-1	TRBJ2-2	CSERHPNTGELFF
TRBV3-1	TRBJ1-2	CASSQPGQHNYGYTF
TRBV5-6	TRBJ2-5	CASSLSAGRMSQYF
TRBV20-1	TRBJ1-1	CSARAGNFMNTEAFF
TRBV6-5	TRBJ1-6	CASSSSGWNSPLHF
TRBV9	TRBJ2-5	CASSVLTGGETQYF
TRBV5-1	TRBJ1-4	CASSLSGPKEKLFF
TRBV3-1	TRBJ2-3	CASSQDRGRAGGSRDTQYF
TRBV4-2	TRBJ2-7	CASSSGNRGEQYF
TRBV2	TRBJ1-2	CASSQRQGGGYTF
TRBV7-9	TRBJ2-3	CASIQGAADTQYF
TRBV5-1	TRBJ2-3	CASSLGLADPTDTQYF
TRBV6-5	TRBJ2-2	CASTVTHQGSGELFF
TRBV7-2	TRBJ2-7	CASSSRAGLYYEQYF
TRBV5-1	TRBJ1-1	CASSRLRDRGTEAFF
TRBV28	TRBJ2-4	CASSRRRGKNIQYF
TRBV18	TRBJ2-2	CASSPPRRNTGELFF
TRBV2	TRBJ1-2	CASSELAVGYTF